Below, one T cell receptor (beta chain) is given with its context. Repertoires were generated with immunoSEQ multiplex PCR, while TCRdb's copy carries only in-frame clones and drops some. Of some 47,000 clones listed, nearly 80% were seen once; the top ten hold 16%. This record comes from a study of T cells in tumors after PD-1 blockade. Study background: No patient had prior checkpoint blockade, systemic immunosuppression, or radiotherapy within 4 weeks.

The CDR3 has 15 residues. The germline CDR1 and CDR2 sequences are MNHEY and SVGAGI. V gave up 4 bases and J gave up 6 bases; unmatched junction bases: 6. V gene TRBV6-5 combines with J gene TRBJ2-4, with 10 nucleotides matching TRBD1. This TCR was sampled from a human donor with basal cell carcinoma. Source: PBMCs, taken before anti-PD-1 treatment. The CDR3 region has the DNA TGTGCCAGCAGTTCGTCGGGACAGGGGAGAAACATTCAGTACTTC. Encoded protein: CASSSSGQGRNIQYF.